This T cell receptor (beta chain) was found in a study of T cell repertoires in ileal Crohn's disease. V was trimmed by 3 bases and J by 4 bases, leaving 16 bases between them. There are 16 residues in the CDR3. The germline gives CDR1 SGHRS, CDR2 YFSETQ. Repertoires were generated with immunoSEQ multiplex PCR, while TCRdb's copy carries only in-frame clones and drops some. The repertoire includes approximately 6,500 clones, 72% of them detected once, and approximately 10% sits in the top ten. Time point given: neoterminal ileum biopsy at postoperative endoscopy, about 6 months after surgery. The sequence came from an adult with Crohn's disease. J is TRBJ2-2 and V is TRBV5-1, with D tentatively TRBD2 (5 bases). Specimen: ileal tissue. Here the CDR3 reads CASSSRGSVSTGELFF. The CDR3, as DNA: TGCGCCAGCAGCTCTCGGGGTTCGGTGAGCACCGGGGAGCTGTTTTTT. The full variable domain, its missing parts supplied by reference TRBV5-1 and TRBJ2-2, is KAGVTQTPRYLIKTRGQQVTLSCSPISGHRSVSWYQQTPGQGLQFLFEYFSETQRNKGNFPGRFSGRQFSNSRSEMNVSTLELGDSALYLCASSSRGSVSTGELFFGEGSRLTVL.